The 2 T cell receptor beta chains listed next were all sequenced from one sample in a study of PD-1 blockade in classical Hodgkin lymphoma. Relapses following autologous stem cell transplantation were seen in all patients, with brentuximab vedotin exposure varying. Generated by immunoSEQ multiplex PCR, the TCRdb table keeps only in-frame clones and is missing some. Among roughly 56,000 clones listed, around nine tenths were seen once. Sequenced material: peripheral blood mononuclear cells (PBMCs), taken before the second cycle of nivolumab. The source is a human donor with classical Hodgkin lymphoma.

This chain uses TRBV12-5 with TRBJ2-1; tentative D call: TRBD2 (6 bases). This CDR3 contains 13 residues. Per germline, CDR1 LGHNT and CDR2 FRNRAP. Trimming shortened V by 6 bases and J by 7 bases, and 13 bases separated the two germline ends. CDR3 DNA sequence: TGTGCTAGTGGCTGGACGAGCGGGAATGAGCAGTTCTTC. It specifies CASGWTSGNEQFF.

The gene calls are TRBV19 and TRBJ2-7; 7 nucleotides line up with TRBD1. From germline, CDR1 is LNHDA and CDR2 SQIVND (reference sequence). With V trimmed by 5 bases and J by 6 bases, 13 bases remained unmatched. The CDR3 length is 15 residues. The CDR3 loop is CASSPRDSVAGEQYF. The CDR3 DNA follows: TGTGCCAGTAGTCCCCGGGACAGCGTCGCTGGCGAGCAGTACTTC.